The 27 T cell receptor beta chains in this list originate from one sample, sequenced in a study of blood T cell repertoires in COVID-19. The data were produced by immunoSEQ multiplex PCR, yet TCRdb's version contains in-frame clones alone and is incomplete. This table has over 100,000 clones, about 84% appearing once. The sample consisted of peripheral blood. Receptor source: a woman aged 60-75 years with acute or convalescent COVID-19.

The chain joins TRBV19 to TRBJ2-3; D may be TRBD1 (6 bases). Germline lookup yields CDR1 LNHDA and CDR2 SQIVND (reference sequence). The CDR3 is 14 amino acids. V lost 4 bases, J lost 1 base, and 9 bases lay in between. The CDR3 DNA sequence: TGTGCCAGTAGTAGGCCAGGGGGCACAGATACGCAGTATTTT. It encodes CASSRPGGTDTQYF. The whole variable domain, remainder taken from reference TRBV19 and TRBJ2-3, is DGGITQSPKYLFRKEGQNVTLSCEQNLNHDAMYWYRQDPGQGLRLIYYSQIVNDFQKGDIAEGYSVSREKKESFPLTVTSAQKNPTAFYLCASSRPGGTDTQYFGPGTRLTVL.

Worth noting for this clone: Other DNA sequences in this sample translate to the same CDR3. The chain uses TRBV10-3 and TRBJ1-5; D call uncertain. CDR3 length: 13 amino acids. Trimming stripped 4 bases from V and 4 bases from J, with 8 bases between. Germline-derived CDR1 and CDR2 are ENHRY and SYGVKD. CDR3 residues: CAISAEENQPQHF. DNA of the CDR3: TGTGCCATCAGTGCCGAAGAGAATCAGCCCCAGCATTTT.

The sample holds one count of this clone. The chain is built from TRBV10-1 and TRBJ1-3; 7 nucleotides match TRBD1. Germline V lookup: CDR1 WNHNN, CDR2 SYGVQD (reference sequence). The CDR3 extends over 18 amino acids. V shed 3 bases, J shed 0 bases, and the junction held 11 bases outside the gene matches. The DNA for the CDR3 is TGCGCCAGCAGTGACCCGTCCGGACAGGACAGCTCTGGAAACACCATATATTTT. This codes for CASSDPSGQDSSGNTIYF.

The V call is TRBV5-1, the J call TRBJ1-6, with D unresolved. V shed 0 bases and J shed 7 bases, with 8 bases lying between them. The CDR3 loop spans 14 amino acids. In germline, CDR1 is SGHRS, CDR2 YFSETQ. The CDR3 loop reads CASSLGQMNSPLHF. Written as DNA, the CDR3 is TGCGCCAGCAGCTTGGGGCAGATGAATTCACCCCTCCACTTT.

As DNA, the CDR3 is TGTGCCAGCAGCCATTACCTAGCGGGGTACGAGCAGTACTTC. As protein: CASSHYLAGYEQYF. The chain employs TRBV11-2 and TRBJ2-7; TRBD2 matches 9 bases. This CDR3 is built from 14 residues. CDR1 and CDR2 from the germline V gene are SGHAT and FQNNGV. The V segment lost 5 bases and the J segment 4 bases; nucleotides outside the gene matches: 6.

V gene TRBV3-1 (or the pseudogene TRBV3-2) combines with J gene TRBJ1-1; 7 bases map to TRBD1. Trimming removed 4 bases from V and 0 bases from J; junction bases left unmatched: 2. CDR3 length: 14 residues. Per the germline V gene, CDR1 is LGHDT and CDR2 is YNNKEL (reference sequence). CDR3 residues: CASSLGQVNTEAFF. In DNA, the CDR3 is TGTGCCAGCAGCCTTGGACAGGTGAACACTGAAGCTTTCTTT.

The rearrangement joins TRBV7-8 to TRBJ1-2; 8 bases are a match to TRBD1. V lost 5 bases, J lost 5 bases, and 16 bases stayed unmatched. This CDR3 region has 17 residues. Germline-derived CDR1 and CDR2 are SGHVS and FQNEAQ. The CDR3 sequence: CASSLTGGPAKEYGYTF. Here the CDR3 DNA reads TGTGCCAGCAGCCTTACAGGGGGACCCGCGAAGGAATATGGCTACACCTTC.

The chain is built from TRBV5-5 and TRBJ2-7, with a tentative D call TRBD1 (5 bases). V shed 2 bases and J shed 0 bases, with 6 bases lying between them. The CDR3 contains 13 residues. Per the germline V gene, CDR1 is SGHKS and CDR2 is YYEKEE (reference sequence). The CDR3: CASSFGHSYEQYV. The CDR3 region has the DNA TGTGCCAGCAGCTTTGGACACTCCTACGAGCAGTACGTC.

This rearrangement joins TRBV6-5 to TRBJ1-1, with D perhaps TRBD1 (5 bases). Trimming removed 1 base at V and 1 base at J, with 7 bases between. This CDR3 comprises 14 residues. Looked up from germline, CDR1 is MNHEY and CDR2 is SVGAGI. CDR3 residues: CASSYLQANTEAFF. CDR3 DNA sequence: TGTGCCAGCAGTTACTTACAGGCGAACACTGAAGCTTTCTTT.

V usage is TRBV14 and J usage is TRBJ2-1; TRBD2 might be the D (6 bases). From germline, CDR1 is SGHDN and CDR2 FVKESK. V lost 0 bases and J 7 bases, leaving 10 bases between the germline ends. The CDR3 is 14 amino acids. As DNA, the CDR3 is TGTGCCAGCAGCCAAGACGGGAGTAGTAATGAGCAGTTCTTC. It yields the protein CASSQDGSSNEQFF. Drawing the rest from reference TRBV14 and TRBJ2-1, the complete variable domain is EAGVTQFPSHSVIEKGQTVTLRCDPISGHDNLYWYRRVMGKEIKFLLHFVKESKQDESGMPNNRFLAERTGGTYSTLKVQPAELEDSGVYFCASSQDGSSNEQFFGPGTRLTVL.

The count of this clone is one. This chain uses TRBV28 with TRBJ1-6; D may be TRBD1 (5 bases). Per germline, CDR1 MDHEN and CDR2 SYDVKM. This CDR3 has 15 residues. V was cut by 6 bases and J by 9 bases, with 18 bases left in between. The CDR3 protein is CASSHLRGEVSPLHF. The CDR3 nucleotides are TGTGCCAGCAGCCACCTAAGAGGGGAGGTTTCACCCCTCCACTTT.

The V gene is TRBV28, the J gene TRBJ1-1, with 9 bases lining up with TRBD1. The V gene's germline CDR1 is MDHEN and CDR2 SYDVKM. This CDR3 has 13 residues. Trimming cost V 10 bases and J 1 base; bases outside gene matches: 4. CDR3 bases: TGTGCCATCAAGGGACAGGGGAACACTGAAGCTTTCTTT. Translated, it gives CAIKGQGNTEAFF.

This sequence joins TRBV19 and TRBJ1-3, with D unresolved. CDR1 LNHDA and CDR2 SQIVND come from the germline V gene (reference sequence). The CDR3 is made up of 12 amino acids. Trimming pared 10 bases from V and 3 bases from J, leaving 10 bases between. In nucleotides, the CDR3 is TGTGCCACCCGGGAACGTGGAAACACCATATATTTT. It encodes CATRERGNTIYF.

This clone was seen once. Here the CDR3 DNA reads TGTGCCAGCAAACAGGGGGTAAACTATGGCTACACCTTC. Protein sequence: CASKQGVNYGYTF. V and J are TRBV12-3 or TRBV12-4 and TRBJ1-2; 8 nucleotides align to TRBD1. The CDR3 has 13 residues. Trimming cost V 7 bases and J 2 bases; bases outside gene matches: 3.

V usage is TRBV19 and J usage is TRBJ1-2; the match to TRBD1 covers 8 bases. Trimming cost V 6 bases and J 6 bases; bases outside gene matches: 9. The CDR3 sequence is 14 residues long. Germline V gene sequence: CDR1 LNHDA, CDR2 SQIVND (reference sequence). CDR3 sequence: CASSNPRGHDGYTF. The CDR3 bases are TGTGCCAGTAGCAACCCCAGGGGGCACGATGGCTACACCTTC.

The chain is built from TRBV14 and TRBJ1-2; D uncertain. Germline CDR1 is SGHDN and CDR2 is FVKESK. Trimming stripped 1 base from V and 8 bases from J, with 14 bases between. The CDR3 covers 14 residues. CDR3 residues: CASSQVWRGKGYTF. The CDR3 region has the DNA TGTGCCAGCAGCCAAGTCTGGCGGGGAAAAGGCTACACCTTC. Full variable domain (rest looked up from reference TRBV14 and TRBJ1-2): EAGVTQFPSHSVIEKGQTVTLRCDPISGHDNLYWYRRVMGKEIKFLLHFVKESKQDESGMPNNRFLAERTGGTYSTLKVQPAELEDSGVYFCASSQVWRGKGYTFGSGTRLTVV.

The chain is built from TRBV29-1 and TRBJ1-1; D perhaps matches TRBD1 (6 bases). Trimming shortened V by 4 bases and J by 5 bases, and 17 bases separated the two germline ends. The CDR3 contains 14 residues. CDR1 SQVTM and CDR2 ANQGSEA come from the germline V gene. Written as DNA, the CDR3 is TGCAGCGTTGCATCAGGGGTCCTAGGGACTGAAGCTTTCTTT. Protein product: CSVASGVLGTEAFF.

In its sample, this clone was seen a few times. The rearrangement joins TRBV29-1 to TRBJ1-1, with D perhaps TRBD1 (6 bases). Trimming removed 5 bases from V and 1 base from J, with 14 bases in between. The germline gives CDR1 SQVTM, CDR2 ANQGSEA. The CDR3 loop spans 14 amino acids. The CDR3 sequence: CSVYWTVPNTEAFF. As DNA, the CDR3 is TGCAGCGTTTATTGGACAGTCCCGAACACTGAAGCTTTCTTT. Looking up the rest from reference TRBV29-1 and TRBJ1-1 gives the full variable domain: SAVISQKPSRDICQRGTSLTIQCQVDSQVTMMFWYRQQPGQSLTLIATANQGSEATYESGFVIDKFPISRPNLTFSTLTVSNMSPEDSSIYLCSVYWTVPNTEAFFGQGTRLTVV.

The chain carries TRBV27 and TRBJ1-4; a weak D match, TRBD1 (6 bases). The CDR3 loop spans 14 amino acids. The ends were cut back, 7 bases at V and 5 bases at J, with 14 bases in the middle. Germline loops: CDR1 MNHEY, CDR2 SMNVEV (reference sequence). The CDR3 coding sequence is TGTGCCAGCAAGACGGGAGGGGGAAATGAAAAACTGTTTTTT. Amino acid sequence: CASKTGGGNEKLFF.

The chain employs TRBV2 and TRBJ2-3; TRBD1 matches at 7 bases. From germline, CDR1 is SNHLY and CDR2 FYNNEI. CDR3 length equals 16 residues. Trimming removed 2 bases from V and 3 bases from J; junction bases left unmatched: 8. The CDR3, as DNA: TGTGCCAGCAGTGAAATTGGGGGACAGAATACAGATACGCAGTATTTT. Amino acids: CASSEIGGQNTDTQYF.

The V call is TRBV3-1 (or the pseudogene TRBV3-2), the J call TRBJ1-4, with D unclear. Germline V gives CDR1 LGHDT, CDR2 YNNKEL (reference sequence). This CDR3 is 15 amino acids long. V dropped 1 base and J dropped 5 bases, with 11 bases sitting between them. Written as DNA, the CDR3 is TGTGCCAGCAGCCAAGCGGCAGGCCGAAATGAAAAACTGTTTTTT. Encoded protein: CASSQAAGRNEKLFF.

This clone occurred a few times. The chain employs TRBV11-2 and TRBJ1-2; TRBD1 aligns across 7 bases. V gave up 5 bases and J gave up 4 bases; unmatched junction bases: 4. The CDR3 has 13 residues. Germline CDR1 is SGHAT and CDR2 is FQNNGV. CDR3 sequence (DNA): TGTGCCAGCAGCCATCCAGGGGGCTATGGCTACACCTTC. Its protein product is CASSHPGGYGYTF.

The DNA of the CDR3 is TGTGCCTGGACTGGGAGGGGCACACAGGGCTTTCAAGAGACCCAGTACTTC. It yields the protein CAWTGRGTQGFQETQYF. This rearrangement joins TRBV30 to TRBJ2-5; a weak D match, TRBD2 (7 bases). Germline CDR1 and CDR2: GTSNPN and SVGIG (reference sequence). The CDR3 has 17 amino acids. Trimming shortened V by 4 bases and J by 2 bases, and 23 bases separated the two germline ends.

This clone was recorded only once. Here the CDR3 reads CASSFPGDGYTF. CDR3 sequence (DNA): TGTGCCAGCAGTTTTCCCGGGGATGGCTACACCTTC. The V call is TRBV12-3 or TRBV12-4, the J call TRBJ1-2; the D is unclear. The CDR3 length is 12 residues. The V and J ends lost 3 bases and 6 bases respectively, with 8 bases between them.

The rearrangement links TRBV27 to TRBJ2-1; D ambiguous. From germline, CDR1 is MNHEY and CDR2 SMNVEV (reference sequence). The ends were cut back, 2 bases at V and 2 bases at J, with 4 bases in the middle. The CDR3 totals 13 residues. CDR3 nucleotides: TGTGCCAGCAGTTTAGTCGCCTACAATGAGCAGTTCTTC. Amino acid sequence: CASSLVAYNEQFF.

The chain couples TRBV10-1 to TRBJ2-1, with TRBD2 as a possible D gene (6 bases). V lost 0 bases and J 7 bases, leaving 16 bases between the germline ends. Germline V CDR1 and CDR2: WNHNN, SYGVQD (reference sequence). The CDR3 length is 16 residues. The CDR3 DNA sequence: TGCGCCAGCAGTGAGTCACCTAGCGTGGGAAAAAATGAGCAGTTCTTC. It translates to CASSESPSVGKNEQFF.

V usage is TRBV7-2 and J usage is TRBJ2-1; D unclear. The CDR3 consists of 13 residues. Looked up from germline, CDR1 is SGHTA and CDR2 is FQGNSA. Trimming took off 3 bases at V and 6 bases at J, with 9 bases between the two ends. CDR3 sequence: CASSLSPPNEQFF. The CDR3 nucleotides read TGTGCCAGCAGCTTGAGCCCTCCCAATGAGCAGTTCTTC.